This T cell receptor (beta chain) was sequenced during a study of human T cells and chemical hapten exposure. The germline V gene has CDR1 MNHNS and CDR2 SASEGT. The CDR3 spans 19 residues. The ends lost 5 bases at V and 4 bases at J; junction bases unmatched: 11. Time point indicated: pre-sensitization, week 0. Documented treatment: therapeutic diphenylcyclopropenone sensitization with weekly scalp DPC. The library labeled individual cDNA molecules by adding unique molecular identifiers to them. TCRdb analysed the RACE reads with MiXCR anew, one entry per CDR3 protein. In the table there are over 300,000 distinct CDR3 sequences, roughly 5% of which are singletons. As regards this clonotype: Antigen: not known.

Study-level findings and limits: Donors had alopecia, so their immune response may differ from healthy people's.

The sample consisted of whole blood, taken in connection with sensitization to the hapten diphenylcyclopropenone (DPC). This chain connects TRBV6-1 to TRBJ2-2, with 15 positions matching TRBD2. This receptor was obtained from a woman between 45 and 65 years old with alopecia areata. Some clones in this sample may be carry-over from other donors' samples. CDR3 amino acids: CASSPRTSGGVPSTGELFF. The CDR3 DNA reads TGTGCCAGCAGTCCGAGGACTAGCGGGGGGGTTCCGAGCACCGGGGAGCTGTTTTTT.